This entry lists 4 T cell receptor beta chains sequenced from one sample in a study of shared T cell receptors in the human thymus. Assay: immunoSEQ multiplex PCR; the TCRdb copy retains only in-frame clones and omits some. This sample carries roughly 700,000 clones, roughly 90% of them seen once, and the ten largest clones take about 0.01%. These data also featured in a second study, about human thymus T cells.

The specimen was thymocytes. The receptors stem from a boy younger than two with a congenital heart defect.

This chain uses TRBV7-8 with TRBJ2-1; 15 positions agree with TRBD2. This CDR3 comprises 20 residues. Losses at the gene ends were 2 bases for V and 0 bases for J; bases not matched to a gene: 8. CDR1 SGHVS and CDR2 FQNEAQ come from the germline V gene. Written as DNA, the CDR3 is TGTGCCAGCAGCTTATATGGGGGACTAGCGGGAGGTCCCTCCTACAATGAGCAGTTCTTC. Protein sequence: CASSLYGGLAGGPSYNEQFF.

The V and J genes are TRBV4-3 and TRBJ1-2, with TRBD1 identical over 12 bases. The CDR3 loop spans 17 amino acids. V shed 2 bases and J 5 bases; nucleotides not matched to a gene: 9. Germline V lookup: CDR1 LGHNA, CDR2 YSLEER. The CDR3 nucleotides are TGCGCCAGCAGCCAAAACATTCGGGACAGGGGGCTATATGGCTACACCTTC. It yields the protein CASSQNIRDRGLYGYTF.

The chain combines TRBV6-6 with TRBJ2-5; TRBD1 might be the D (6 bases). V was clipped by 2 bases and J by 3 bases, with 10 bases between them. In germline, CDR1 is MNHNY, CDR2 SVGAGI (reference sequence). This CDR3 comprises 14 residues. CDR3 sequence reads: CASSYRGMEETQYF. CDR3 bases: TGTGCCAGCAGTTACAGGGGGATGGAAGAGACCCAGTACTTC.

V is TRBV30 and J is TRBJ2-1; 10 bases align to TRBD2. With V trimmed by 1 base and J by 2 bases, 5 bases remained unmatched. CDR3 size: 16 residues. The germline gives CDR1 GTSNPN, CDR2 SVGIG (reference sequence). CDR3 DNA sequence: TGTGCCTGGAGTGGAGAGAGCGGGAGGGCCTACAATGAGCAGTTCTTC. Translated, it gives CAWSGESGRAYNEQFF.